This T cell receptor (beta chain) was found in a study of blood T cell repertoires in COVID-19. Study-wide context: The origin of the acute and convalescent COVID-19 samples was the United States, Italy and Spain. Sources were T cells, B-cell-depleted T cells, or PBMCs; the material itself was cDNA or gDNA.

Germline V gives CDR1 LNHNV, CDR2 YYDKDF (reference sequence). V lost 0 bases, J lost 4 bases, and 16 bases lay in between. The CDR3 covers 16 residues. How the authors handled the data: Quantification of nucleated cells was approximated via reference gene primer amplification. Assay: immunoSEQ multiplex PCR; the TCRdb copy retains only in-frame clones and omits some. V and J calls and clone size are given by that table; D and trimming were obtained from the DNA. The top ten hold approximately 1.6% of the sample, which has roughly 41,000 clones, roughly 84% seen once. The sequencing sample was made of peripheral blood. The rearrangement joins TRBV15 to TRBJ2-7, with a weak D call TRBD2 (6 bases). The clonotype comes from a man aged 60-69 years with COVID-19, enrolled during active disease. Here the CDR3 reads CATSRDRSRELYEQYF. The CDR3 region has the DNA TGTGCCACCAGCAGAGATCGGTCCCGGGAGTTATACGAGCAGTACTTC.